The source of this TCR beta chain is a study of blood T cell repertoires in COVID-19. V was pared by 2 bases and J by 5 bases, with 9 bases between. CDR3 length equals 13 residues. Germline CDR1 reads SEHNR; CDR2 reads FQNEAQ (reference sequence). Assay used: immunoSEQ multiplex PCR; TCRdb lists only in-frame clones, some missing. The table records more than 120,000 clones, approximately 81% of them present only once. The material sequenced was peripheral blood. This TCR derives from a human donor with acute or convalescent COVID-19. The donor label of this sample is uncertain. This chain links TRBV7-9 with TRBJ1-2; D unclear. In DNA form, the CDR3 reads TGTGCCAGCAGCTTACAACAGCTTTATGGCTACACCTTC. Translating it yields CASSLQQLYGYTF.